Sequencing of this TCR beta chain was carried out in a study of Graves' ophthalmopathy and Graves' hyperthyroidism (dated by TCRdb to about 2018). Notes on the research overall: Peripheral blood was collected at initial diagnosis, prior to any treatment. For training and testing, the 100 or so patients in the discovery cohort were randomly divided in a 7:3 ratio. The study used signatures of the TCR beta repertoire to tell Graves' ophthalmopathy apart from Graves' hyperthyroidism and to predict which patients would progress to ophthalmopathy. To explore V-J signatures that separate ophthalmopathy from hyperthyroidism, a discovery set of about a hundred patients was enrolled, consisting of 43 with ophthalmopathy and 55 to 65 with stable hyperthyroidism. After sampling, hyperthyroidism patients received methimazole starting at 30 mg daily, and ophthalmopathy patients received high-dose intravenous methylprednisolone. In total, around 130 blood samples were TCR-sequenced: around 42 ophthalmopathy, around 75 hyperthyroidism and about 17 hyperthyroidism-to-ophthalmopathy patients. In over five hyperthyroidism patients, T-cell repertoires of thyroid tissue and blood were compared. For independent validation, a separate cohort was made up of 18 to 20 hyperthyroidism patients plus 17 patients who later progressed from hyperthyroidism to ophthalmopathy.

The ophthalmopathy patients had moderately to severely active disease, with a Clinical Activity Score of 3 or higher, a NOSPECS grade of 4 or higher, and a disease duration of less than 3 months. Patients were excluded if they had other autoimmune diseases, uncontrolled infections, pregnancy or lactation. Clinical symptoms, serum thyroxine, TRAb, thyroid ultrasound and orbital computed tomography were used for diagnosis. Using Ficoll-Paque density gradient centrifugation, PBMCs were isolated from about 10 ml of fresh peripheral blood. Trizol reagent was used to extract the total RNA, and its quality was then checked on an Agilent 2100 Bioanalyzer. Deletion took 1 base off V and 5 bases off J, with a span of 15 bases between the germline ends. Reading from cysteine to phenylalanine, the CDR3 counts 15 amino acids. The sequence is cut down to CDR3 DNA, 45 bases in frame from base 1. This clonotype was found many times. Its antigen remains undetermined. No base quality information exists; no much larger clone differs at one position.

Broad study findings and their caveats: Ophthalmopathy was separated from stable hyperthyroidism by the 13-signature model with around 88% sensitivity and roughly 82% specificity in cross-validation and with 80%/75% in the test set. Sample size was not predetermined statistically, and investigators were not blinded to group allocation. Most expanded thyroid clonotypes with frequency above 0.001 were also detected in blood, suggesting blood repertoires may reflect the thyroid immune response. In validation, the model predicted ophthalmopathy progression with more than 70% sensitivity and 72.22% specificity; some 13 predicted patients were CT-confirmed with GO in a median of approximately 6.2 months.

For repertoire sequencing, TCR beta CDR3 regions were amplified from RNA transcripts. A first-round RT-PCR used HTBI primers with the Qiagen OneStep RT-PCR kit, followed by a second-round multiplex PCR, size selection and purification. Libraries were sequenced on an Illumina HiSeq2000 using paired-end 100 bp reads. On the authors' methods: SOAPnuke was used to process the reads, throwing out any read that had adapters, had uncalled bases, had a mean Phred below 15, or lacked an exact constant-primer or identifier match. COPE v1.2.5 was used to merge the high-quality paired reads. Each unique nucleotide sequence was defined as a clonotype, and clonotypes were aligned to IMGT TRB V, D and J references with MiTCR v1.1. The analysis was limited to V-J combinations with a frequency above 0.0001, which together covered 99% to 99.2% of the repertoires. For each V-J combination, a TCR clonal expansion and chaos score was defined as F50 clonal expansion divided by the chaos observed in the TCRdist matrix. Welch's t-statistics and random forest were used to reduce features to 10 to 15 V-J combinations, which were fed into a naive Bayes classifier. The similarity between thyroid and blood repertoires was quantified using the Morisita-Horn index. TCRdb applied fastp at Q25 and MiXCR to the public reads, then kept only in-frame beta chains. Under each unique CDR3 protein, matching rows form one entry showing the most common genes and DNA. The V and J calls were determined by TCRdb, not by the authors. This sample lists 150,000 to 200,000 distinct CDR3 sequences; roughly 36% were detected once. Together, the top ten hold roughly 8.9% of the sample.

The chain couples TRBV12-3 or TRBV12-4 to TRBJ2-7; tentative D gene TRBD2, with 6 bases matching. Input material: peripheral blood. This sequence originates from a man in his thirties or forties with Graves' ophthalmopathy. Donor details come from another sample of the same person, matched by shared clones. The bases are TGTGCCAGCAGTTTAGGCGGGACCAGGGCCCACGAGCAGTACTTC. Its coded protein is CASSLGGTRAHEQYF.